Listed below are T cell receptor beta chains from one sample, sequenced in a study of cytomegalovirus exposure and HLA in healthy donors. Method: immunoSEQ multiplex PCR; TCRdb's copy keeps in-frame clones and lacks some. The sample comprises 150,000 to 200,000 clones, 91% of which are singletons, and 3% to 3.5% rests with the top ten. The sequenced sample was PBMCs. The receptors shown here come from a woman under 30 in good health and CMV-seropositive. Both conserved end residues are part of each CDR3. The D gene is left open where the match is weak. The size of a clone is reported for some rows only, either as once, few or many, or as a class for expanded clones.

abundance	j_gene	v_gene	d_gene	CDR3aa	CDR3nt
NA	TRBJ2-7	TRBV9	TRBD2	CASSGGGPEQYF	TGTGCCAGCAGCGGCGGGGGGCCCGAGCAGTACTTC
NA	TRBJ2-7	TRBV5-1	NA	CASNIDSSNSYEQYF	TGCGCCAGCAACATAGACAGCTCGAACTCCTACGAGCAGTACTTC
NA	TRBJ1-1	TRBV10-3	NA	CAISAYSNTEAFF	TGTGCCATCAGTGCTTACAGTAACACTGAAGCTTTCTTT
NA	TRBJ1-1	TRBV7-9	NA	CASSAAQGLETEAFF	TGTGCCAGCAGCGCGGCACAGGGTTTGGAGACTGAAGCTTTCTTT
NA	TRBJ2-7	TRBV11-2	TRBD2	CASSFQPGLALAYEQYF	TGTGCCAGCAGCTTCCAACCGGGACTAGCCCTCGCCTACGAGCAGTACTTC
NA	TRBJ2-5	TRBV7-9	NA	CASSLQGGGQETQYF	TGTGCCAGCAGCTTACAGGGAGGGGGCCAAGAGACCCAGTACTTC
NA	TRBJ1-1	TRBV18	TRBD1	CASSRQGNTEAFF	TGTGCCAGCTCAAGACAGGGGAACACTGAAGCTTTCTTT
NA	TRBJ2-7	TRBV4-1	NA	CASSQPGSYEQYF	TGCGCCAGCAGCCAACCAGGGTCCTACGAGCAGTACTTC
NA	TRBJ2-7	TRBV7-8	NA	CASSPHRVPANYEQYF	TGTGCCAGCAGCCCACACCGGGTCCCAGCAAATTACGAGCAGTACTTC
NA	TRBJ2-5	TRBV6-1	TRBD1	CASRSDRGDQYF	TGTGCCAGCAGAAGCGACAGGGGTGACCAGTACTTC
NA	TRBJ2-7	TRBV11-2	NA	CASSLGMGDKPYEQYF	TGTGCCAGCAGCTTAGGGATGGGGGACAAACCCTACGAGCAGTACTTC
NA	TRBJ2-7	TRBV9	NA	CASSVGPGDEQYF	TGTGCCAGCAGCGTAGGGCCAGGGGACGAGCAGTACTTC
NA	TRBJ2-5	TRBV4-3	NA	CASSIRQAQETQYF	TGCGCCAGCAGCATACGACAGGCGCAAGAGACCCAGTACTTC
NA	TRBJ2-1	TRBV19	NA	CASTGHPSYNEQFF	TGTGCCAGTACCGGTCACCCCTCTTACAATGAGCAGTTCTTC
NA	TRBJ2-3	TRBV10-2	TRBD2	CASSVASGGAGQDTQYF	TGCGCCAGCAGTGTGGCTAGCGGGGGGGCCGGACAAGATACGCAGTATTTT
NA	TRBJ1-5	TRBV6-5	NA	CASSYRGGNQPQHF	TGTGCCAGCAGTTACCGAGGGGGAAATCAGCCCCAGCATTTT
NA	TRBJ2-2	TRBV5-1	TRBD2	CASALGGGTGELFF	TGCGCCAGCGCCCTCGGGGGGGGCACCGGGGAGCTGTTTTTT
NA	TRBJ2-1	TRBV11-2	TRBD2	CASSLWAGVYNEQFF	TGTGCCAGCAGCTTATGGGCGGGAGTCTACAATGAGCAGTTCTTC
NA	TRBJ1-5	TRBV4-1	TRBD1	CASSPTRDRGGSNQPQHF	TGCGCCAGCAGCCCCACCCGGGACAGGGGAGGTAGCAATCAGCCCCAGCATTTT
NA	TRBJ2-5	TRBV2	NA	CASSYTVQETQYF	TGTGCCAGCAGTTATACGGTCCAAGAGACCCAGTACTTC
NA	TRBJ2-2	TRBV5-1	TRBD2	CASSPLAGGGTGELFF	TGCGCCAGCAGCCCTCTAGCGGGAGGTGGGACCGGGGAGCTGTTTTTT
once	TRBJ1-4	TRBV6-1	TRBD1	CASSGDRVGPKLFF	TGTGCCAGCAGTGGTGACAGGGTCGGCCCAAAACTGTTTTTT
few	TRBJ1-6	TRBV7-9	TRBD1	CASSLIQGDSYNSPLHF	TGTGCCAGCAGCTTAATACAGGGGGACTCCTATAATTCACCCCTCCACTTT
NA	TRBJ2-7	TRBV7-2	TRBD2	CASSPVAGRAYEQYF	TGTGCCAGCAGCCCCGTAGCGGGGAGAGCCTACGAGCAGTACTTC
few	TRBJ1-2	TRBV5-1	TRBD1	CASSLEQGAWRGYTF	TGCGCCAGCAGCTTGGAACAGGGGGCGTGGAGAGGCTACACCTTC
NA	TRBJ2-3	TRBV15	TRBD2	CATSGSGGATRTDTQYF	TGTGCCACCAGCGGTAGCGGGGGGGCTACGAGGACAGATACGCAGTATTTT
NA	TRBJ2-7	TRBV18	TRBD2	CASSPAGGPDKSREQYF	TGTGCCAGCTCCCCAGCGGGAGGGCCCGATAAATCCCGTGAGCAGTACTTC
NA	TRBJ1-2	TRBV20-1	NA	CSMRATGYTF	TGCAGTATGAGAGCGACTGGCTACACCTTC
NA	TRBJ1-1	TRBV5-8	NA	CASSLAILSNTEAFF	TGTGCCAGCAGCTTGGCCATACTCTCGAACACTGAAGCTTTCTTT
NA	TRBJ2-1	TRBV6-6	NA	CASSPLGNREQFF	TGTGCCAGCAGTCCCCTCGGGAACCGTGAGCAGTTCTTC
NA	TRBJ1-1	TRBV19	NA	CATHSGGGSTEAFF	TGTGCCACCCACAGCGGGGGGGGATCCACTGAAGCTTTCTTT
once	TRBJ2-2	TRBV15	TRBD1	CATRQGANTGELFF	TGTGCCACTAGACAGGGGGCGAACACCGGGGAGCTGTTTTTT
NA	TRBJ2-7	TRBV4-1	TRBD2	CASSQGMLAGGRAGEQYF	TGCGCCAGCAGCCAAGGCATGCTAGCGGGAGGGCGGGCCGGCGAGCAGTACTTC
NA	TRBJ1-1	TRBV6-5	NA	CASRGGTEAFF	TGTGCCAGCAGGGGGGGTACTGAAGCTTTCTTT
NA	TRBJ2-3	TRBV5-6	TRBD1	CASSLDRGGTDTQYF	TGTGCCAGCAGCCTGGACAGGGGAGGTACAGATACGCAGTATTTT
once	TRBJ2-7	TRBV7-3	NA	CASSLLAYEQYF	TGTGCCAGCAGCTTACTAGCGTACGAGCAGTACTTC
NA	TRBJ1-2	TRBV19	NA	CASSGWTYSGYTF	TGTGCCAGTAGTGGCTGGACATACAGTGGCTACACCTTC
NA	TRBJ1-4	TRBV6-5	TRBD1	CASSLGQGENEKLFF	TGTGCCAGCAGTTTGGGACAGGGAGAGAATGAAAAACTGTTTTTT
NA	TRBJ2-7	TRBV2	TRBD1	CASSELGQGRYEQYF	TGTGCCAGCAGTGAATTGGGACAGGGGAGGTACGAGCAGTACTTC
NA	TRBJ1-1	TRBV27	NA	CASSSRVDTEAFF	TGTGCCAGCAGTTCCAGGGTAGACACTGAAGCTTTCTTT
NA	TRBJ1-1	TRBV4-1	TRBD1	CASRDRAAGAEAFF	TGCGCCAGCAGGGACAGGGCGGCAGGCGCTGAAGCTTTCTTT
NA	TRBJ2-7	TRBV10-3	TRBD1	CATQVRQGSYEQYF	TGTGCCACCCAGGTCAGACAGGGGTCCTACGAGCAGTACTTC
NA	TRBJ2-3	TRBV9	NA	CASSVTSTFPDTQYF	TGTGCCAGCAGCGTTACTAGCACGTTCCCAGATACGCAGTATTTT
NA	TRBJ2-1	TRBV11-1	TRBD2	CATGLAGGSNEQFF	TGTGCCACCGGACTAGCGGGAGGTTCCAATGAGCAGTTCTTC
NA	TRBJ1-4	TRBV6-5	TRBD1	CASGQDRGLEKLFF	TGTGCCAGCGGGCAGGACAGGGGGCTTGAAAAACTGTTTTTT
once	TRBJ1-2	TRBV6-5	NA	CASSYSSRVSGYTF	TGTGCCAGCAGTTACTCGTCCAGGGTCTCAGGCTACACCTTC
once	TRBJ2-1	TRBV13	TRBD2	CASSLGLLAGSSYNEQFF	TGTGCCAGCAGCTTAGGCCTCCTAGCGGGGAGCTCCTACAATGAGCAGTTCTTC
NA	TRBJ1-1	TRBV11-2	NA	CASSRAGGMNTEAFF	TGTGCCAGCAGCCGAGCCGGGGGAATGAACACTGAAGCTTTCTTT
NA	TRBJ2-2	TRBV27	TRBD1	CASLRQGAITGELFF	TGTGCCAGCCTGAGACAGGGGGCTATCACCGGGGAGCTGTTTTTT
NA	TRBJ1-4	TRBV2	NA	CASSEGPGREKLFF	TGTGCCAGCAGTGAGGGTCCGGGGAGGGAAAAACTGTTTTTT
few	TRBJ1-5	TRBV6-5	NA	CASRGGFGQPQHF	TGTGCCAGCAGGGGGGGGTTTGGCCAGCCCCAGCATTTT
NA	TRBJ2-1	TRBV25-1	TRBD1	CASSPSPGTAGSYNEQFF	TGTGCCAGCAGTCCCTCCCCTGGGACAGCAGGCTCCTACAATGAGCAGTTCTTC
NA	TRBJ1-1	TRBV5-1	TRBD1	CASGGQGGTEAFF	TGCGCCAGCGGAGGACAGGGAGGGACTGAAGCTTTCTTT
NA	TRBJ2-1	TRBV28	TRBD2	CASSTLRGGQFF	TGTGCCAGCAGCACCCTCCGGGGGGGGCAGTTCTTC
NA	TRBJ2-7	TRBV2	TRBD2	CASSEGLAGKNEQYF	TGTGCCAGCAGTGAAGGACTAGCGGGGAAAAACGAGCAGTACTTC